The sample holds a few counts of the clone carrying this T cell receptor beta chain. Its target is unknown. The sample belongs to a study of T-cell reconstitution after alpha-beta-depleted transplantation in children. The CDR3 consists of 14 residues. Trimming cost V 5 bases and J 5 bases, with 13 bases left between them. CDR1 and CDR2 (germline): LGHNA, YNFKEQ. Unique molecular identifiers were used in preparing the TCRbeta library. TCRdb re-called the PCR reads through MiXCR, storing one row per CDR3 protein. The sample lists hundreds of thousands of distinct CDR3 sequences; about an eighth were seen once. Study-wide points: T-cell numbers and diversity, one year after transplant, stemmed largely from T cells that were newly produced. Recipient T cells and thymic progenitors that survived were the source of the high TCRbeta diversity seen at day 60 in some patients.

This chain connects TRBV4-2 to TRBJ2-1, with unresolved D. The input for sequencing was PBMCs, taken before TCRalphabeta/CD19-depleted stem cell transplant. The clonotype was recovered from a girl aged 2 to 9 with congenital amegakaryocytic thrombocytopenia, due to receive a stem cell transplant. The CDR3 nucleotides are TGTGCCAGCAGCGGGATTTCCCCCAACAATGAGCAGTTCTTC. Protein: CASSGISPNNEQFF.